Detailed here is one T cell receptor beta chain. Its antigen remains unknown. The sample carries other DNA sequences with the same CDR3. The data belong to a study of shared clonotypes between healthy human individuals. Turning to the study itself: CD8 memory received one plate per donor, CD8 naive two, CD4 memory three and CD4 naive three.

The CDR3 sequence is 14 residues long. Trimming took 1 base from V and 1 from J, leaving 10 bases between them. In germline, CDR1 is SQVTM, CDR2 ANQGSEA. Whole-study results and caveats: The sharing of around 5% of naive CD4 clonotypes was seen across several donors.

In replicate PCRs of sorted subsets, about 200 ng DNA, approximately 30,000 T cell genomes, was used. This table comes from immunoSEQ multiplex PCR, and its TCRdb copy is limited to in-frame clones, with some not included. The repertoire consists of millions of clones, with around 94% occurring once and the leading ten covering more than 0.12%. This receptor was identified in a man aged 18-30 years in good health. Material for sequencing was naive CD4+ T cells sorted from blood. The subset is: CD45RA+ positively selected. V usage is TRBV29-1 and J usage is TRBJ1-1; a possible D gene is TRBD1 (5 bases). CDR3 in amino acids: CSVEVRGRNTEAFF. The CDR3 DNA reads TGCAGCGTTGAAGTGAGGGGAAGGAACACTGAAGCTTTCTTT.